This T cell receptor (beta chain) was retrieved from a study of T cells in Graves' hyperthyroidism and ophthalmopathy. Study-wide background: The authors collected peripheral blood at initial diagnosis, before any treatment.

General study results and limits: Most thyroid clonotypes expanded above 0.001 were also detected in blood. Ophthalmopathy and stable hyperthyroidism were told apart by a 13 V-J model.

The ends were cut back, 1 base at V and 0 bases at J, with 9 bases in the middle. The CDR3 extends over 15 amino acids. The source material, RNA transcripts, was used to amplify TCR beta CDR3 regions. During a first-round RT-PCR of the TCR CDR3, the HTBI primer set was used. Each CDR3 protein is one row after TCRdb ran MiXCR on the multiplex PCR reads. The table has some 500,000 distinct CDR3 sequences, around 24% seen once. This clonotype was found many times. Its antigen is not known. Diagnoses used clinical symptoms, serum thyroxine and TRAb, thyroid ultrasound and orbital computed tomography. The sample taken for sequencing was blood. The TCR was taken from a woman aged 25 to 39 with Graves' ophthalmopathy. The V call is TRBV12-3 or TRBV12-4, the J call TRBJ1-1, with a tentative D call TRBD1 (6 bases). The CDR3 reads CASSLGDTLNTEAFF. The CDR3 nucleotides read TGTGCCAGCAGTTTAGGGGACACCTTGAACACTGAAGCTTTCTTT.